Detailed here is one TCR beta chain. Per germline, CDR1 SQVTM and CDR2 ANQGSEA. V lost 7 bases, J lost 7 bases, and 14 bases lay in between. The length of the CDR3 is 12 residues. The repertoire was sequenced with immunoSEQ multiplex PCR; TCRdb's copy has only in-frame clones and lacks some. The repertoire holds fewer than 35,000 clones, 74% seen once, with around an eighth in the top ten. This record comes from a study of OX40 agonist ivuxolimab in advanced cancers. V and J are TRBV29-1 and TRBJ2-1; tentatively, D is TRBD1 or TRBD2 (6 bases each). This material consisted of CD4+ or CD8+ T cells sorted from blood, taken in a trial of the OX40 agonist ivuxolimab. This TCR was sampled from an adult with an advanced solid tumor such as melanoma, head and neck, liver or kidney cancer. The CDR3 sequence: CSGEQGGNEQFF. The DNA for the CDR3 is TGCAGCGGCGAACAAGGGGGGAATGAGCAGTTCTTC.